The source of this T cell receptor (beta chain) is a study of blood T cell repertoires in COVID-19 (dated by TCRdb to the early 2020s). Regarding the research as a whole: Samples covering the acute and convalescent phases of COVID-19 were provided by collaborators in the United States, Italy and Spain. Deeply sampled blood TCRbeta repertoires from subjects exposed to, actively infected with, or recovered from COVID-19 were included in the dataset. The repertoires were made available in a free public database intended to serve as a resource for research on the immune response to SARS-CoV-2. Nearly every sample came with metadata listing a de-identified subject ID, COVID-19 status, age in years and sex. The samples were drawn from two sources: the first 160 participants of the ongoing ImmuneRACE study, and 1,000 to 1,500 subjects contributed by 6 global collaborators. Where HLA class I and class II types were available, the types were taken from metadata supplied by the sample provider, not from assay-based typing. The prospective study material was composed of cDNA or gDNA derived from T cells, B-cell-depleted T cells, or PBMCs.

The research as a whole found: How much clinical and demographic metadata was included differed by source and by participant, and the metadata was provided uncurated.

The immunoSEQ Assay, a bias-controlled multiplex PCR, was used to amplify TCRbeta CDR3 regions from genomic DNA. For the original study's pipeline: Within the assay, amplification of reference gene primers was used to estimate how many nucleated cells each sample contained. To quantify the absolute abundance of each unique TCRbeta CDR3 rearrangement, sequence reads were collapsed and filtered. For each sample, productive Simpson clonality was calculated as the square root of Simpson's diversity index over productive rearrangements. This immuneACCESS table, as held by TCRdb, lists in-frame sequences with V and J called but not all clones. Of the missing ones, under half trace to an unresolved V gene in checked studies; the others have no known cause. The DNA was the basis for D and trimming; V, J and clone size are from that table. In all, the sample holds about 190,000 clones, and about three quarters of those were seen once. The top ten clonotypes cover 10% to 15% of the sample.

One collaborating source in Seattle enrolled patients while the patients were actively infected and followed the patients over time throughout the course of disease. The collaborating institutions used their own protocols to collect whole blood in K2EDTA tubes. For TCRbeta analysis, collaborators shipped samples as frozen whole blood, isolated PBMCs, or DNA extracted from either of those sample types. Comment on this clone: The antigen this receptor binds is unknown. No much larger clonotype is one base removed from it; base qualities were not supplied.

V is cut by 4 bases and J by 3 bases, and the space between the germline ends is 13 bases. CDR1 and CDR2 are drawn from the germline V gene: KGHSH, LQKENI. From the cysteine through the phenylalanine, the CDR3 covers 16 amino acids. CDR3 DNA is the only sequence kept; it has 48 bases, read in frame from the first base. The sequence came from a woman aged 80 or over with COVID-19, enrolled during active disease. Source material: peripheral blood. This chain joins TRBV18 to TRBJ1-6, with the D segment identity uncertain. The DNA sequence reads TGTGCCAGCTCACTTCACGGACTTAGCTATAATTCACCCCTCCACTTT. Its protein is CASSLHGLSYNSPLHF. Outside the CDR3, residues come from the reference TRBV18 and TRBJ1-6 proteins, so the full variable domain is: NAGVMQNPRHLVRRRGQEARLRCSPMKGHSHVYWYRQLPEEGLKFMVYLQKENIIDESGMPKERFSAEFPKEGPSILRIQQVVRGDSAAYFCASSLHGLSYNSPLHFGNGTRLTVT.